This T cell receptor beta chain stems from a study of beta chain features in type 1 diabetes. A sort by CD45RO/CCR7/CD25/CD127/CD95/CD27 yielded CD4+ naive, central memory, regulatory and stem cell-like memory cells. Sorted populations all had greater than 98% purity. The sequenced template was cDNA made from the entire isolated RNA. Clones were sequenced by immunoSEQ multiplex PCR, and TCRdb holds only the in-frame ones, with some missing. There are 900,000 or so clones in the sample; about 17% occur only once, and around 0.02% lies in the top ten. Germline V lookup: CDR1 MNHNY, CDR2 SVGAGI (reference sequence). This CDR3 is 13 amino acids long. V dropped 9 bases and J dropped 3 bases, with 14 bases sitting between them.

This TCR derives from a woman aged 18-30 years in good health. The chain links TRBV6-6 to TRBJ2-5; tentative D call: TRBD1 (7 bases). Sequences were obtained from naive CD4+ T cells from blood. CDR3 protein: CASQAGGKETQYF. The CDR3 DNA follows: TGTGCCAGTCAGGCAGGGGGGAAAGAGACCCAGTACTTC.